The 8 T cell receptor beta chains reported below all come from one sample, sequenced in a study of blood T cell repertoires in COVID-19. TCRdb's copy holds only in-frame clones and misses some; the assay was immunoSEQ multiplex PCR. The table records tens of thousands of clones, about nine tenths of them present only once. The sequenced material came from peripheral blood. All receptors derive from a human donor in a cohort sampled during active COVID-19.

The CDR3 is CASSLRRGDKGSPLHF. The DNA for the CDR3 is TGTGCCAGCAGCTTACGACGGGGGGACAAGGGTTCACCCCTCCACTTT. The chain joins TRBV7-2 to TRBJ1-6; weak D call: TRBD1 (6 bases). CDR1 and CDR2 from the germline V gene are SGHTA and FQGNSA. The CDR3 totals 16 residues. V was clipped by 2 bases and J by 9 bases, with 17 bases between them. The whole variable domain, filled in from reference TRBV7-2 and TRBJ1-6, reads GAGVSQSPSNKVTEKGKDVELRCDPISGHTALYWYRQSLGQGLEFLIYFQGNSAPDKSGLPSDRFSAERTGGSVSTLTIQRTQQEDSAVYLCASSLRRGDKGSPLHFGNGTRLTVT.

The CDR3 DNA is TGTGCCAGCTCACTTGGACAGGGGGCGTACAATTTGGAGACCCAGTACTTC. It translates to CASSLGQGAYNLETQYF. The V and J genes are TRBV18 and TRBJ2-5, with 11 bases fitting TRBD1. CDR1 is KGHSH and CDR2 is LQKENI in the germline V gene. This CDR3 has 17 residues. The V and J ends lost 4 bases and 5 bases, in that order; junction bases with no gene match: 12.

This chain uses TRBV9 with TRBJ1-4; 7 nucleotides agree with TRBD1. The germline V gene encodes CDR1 SGDLS and CDR2 YYNGEE. The V gene end was trimmed by 3 bases and the J gene end by 8 bases; junction bases not matched to a gene: 7. CDR3 length equals 14 residues. CDR3 in amino acids: CASSAGQFKEKLFF. DNA of the CDR3: TGTGCCAGCAGCGCGGGACAGTTTAAGGAAAAACTGTTTTTT.

The chain combines TRBV9 with TRBJ2-2, with a tentative D call TRBD2 (7 bases). V was shortened by 1 base and J by 7 bases, with 23 bases between the two germline ends. Germline V gene sequence: CDR1 SGDLS, CDR2 YYNGEE. CDR3 size: 18 residues. The CDR3 DNA reads TGTGCCAGCAGCGTATCCCGTTCTAAGGGGGGGCCCGTCGGGGAGCTGTTTTTT. It yields the protein CASSVSRSKGGPVGELFF.

V gene TRBV19 combines with J gene TRBJ1-5; no clear D. Trimming shortened V by 4 bases and J by 2 bases, and 18 bases separated the two germline ends. The CDR3 sequence is 17 residues long. The germline CDR1 and CDR2 sequences are LNHDA and SQIVND (reference sequence). DNA of the CDR3: TGTGCCAGTAGTACTACCGTCAACCGTTTGCGCAATCAGCCCCAGCATTTT. Its translation: CASSTTVNRLRNQPQHF.

The rearrangement links TRBV27 to TRBJ2-1, with a possible D match to TRBD2 (6 bases). Germline assignment: CDR1 MNHEY and CDR2 SMNVEV (reference sequence). The CDR3 sequence is 15 residues long. Trimming stripped 8 bases from V and 5 bases from J, with 19 bases between. CDR3 DNA sequence: TGTGCCAGCGGGAAGGGACTGAAGACCAACAATGAGCAGTTCTTC. This gives the protein CASGKGLKTNNEQFF.

This clone has a handful of counts. The rearrangement uses TRBV28 and TRBJ1-2; TRBD1 matches 9 bases. CDR1 is MDHEN, CDR2 SYDVKM, per germline. The length of the CDR3 is 14 residues. J gave up 1 base and V 6 bases, and 3 bases lay outside the gene matches. CDR3: CASSPGQGNYGYTF. As DNA, the CDR3 is TGTGCCAGCAGCCCGGGACAGGGTAACTATGGCTACACCTTC.

This clone was counted only a few times. This chain connects TRBV10-1 to TRBJ1-2; D not resolved. CDR3 size: 12 residues. The germline V gene encodes CDR1 WNHNN and CDR2 SYGVQD (reference sequence). Trimming shortened V by 2 bases and J by 5 bases, and 6 bases separated the two germline ends. The CDR3 DNA follows: TGCGCCAGCAGTGAGGTACAGTATGGCTACACCTTC. The encoded protein is CASSEVQYGYTF.